These 5 T cell receptor beta chains originate from one sample sequenced in a study of prognosis after radiotherapy for stage I lung cancer. Two-round multiplex PCR, the amplification method, yielded TCR beta CDR3 from genomic DNA. The use of primers specific to each TRBV and TRBJ gene characterized first-round PCR. TCRdb re-called the multiplex PCR reads with MiXCR, one entry per CDR3 protein. The repertoire includes about 28,000 distinct CDR3 sequences, roughly 30% of them detected once, and 9.5% to 13% sits in the top ten. Sequenced here: PBMCs, sampled before or after stereotactic body radiation therapy (not recorded which). The receptors derive from a donor aged 50 or older with non-small cell lung cancer.

This clonotype has ten or more counts. The junction and the germline gene differ at one end; a read error may be behind it. The V call is TRBV29-1, the J call TRBJ1-4; D not certain. The CDR3 runs 10 residues. The germline gives CDR1 SQVTM, CDR2 ANQGSEA. As DNA, the CDR3 is TGCAGCGTTAAAGAAGAAAAACTGTTTTTT. This sequence encodes CSVKEEKLFF.

This clonotype was detected ten times or more. The rearrangement links TRBV13 to TRBJ2-3, with 9 bases fitting TRBD2. Per germline, CDR1 PRHDT and CDR2 FYEKMQ (reference sequence). The CDR3 is made up of 14 amino acids. Trimming at V came to 0 bases and at J to 9 bases, leaving 4 bases not matched to a gene. CDR3 sequence reads: CASSLGLAGRTQYF. DNA for the CDR3: TGTGCCAGCAGCTTAGGCCTAGCGGGACGGACGCAGTATTTT. Using reference TRBV13 and TRBJ2-3 for the parts outside the CDR3, the full variable domain is AAGVIQSPRHLIKEKRETATLKCYPIPRHDTVYWYQQGPGQDPQFLISFYEKMQSDKGSIPDRFSAQQFSDYHSELNMSSLELGDSALYFCASSLGLAGRTQYFGPGTRLTVL.

Comment on this clonotype: A read error may explain this, as a much larger clone is one base away. This chain joins TRBV3-1 and TRBJ1-1; D call uncertain. This CDR3 comprises 13 residues. Germline V gene lookup returns CDR1 LGHDT and CDR2 YNNKEL (reference sequence). The CDR3 nucleotides are TGTGCCAGCAGTATGAAGATGAACACTGGAGCTTTCTTT. It specifies CASSMKMNTGAFF.

V is TRBV6-5 and J is TRBJ1-2; 10 nucleotides agree with TRBD1. CDR1 is MNHEY, CDR2 SVGAGI, per germline. V lost 1 base and J lost 5; bases outside the gene matches: 7. The CDR3 contains 16 residues. Written as DNA, the CDR3 is TGTGCCAGCAGTTACTTTCGGACAGGGGGTCCATATGGCTACACCTTC. It encodes CASSYFRTGGPYGYTF.

In its sample, this clonotype ranks as medium-sized. The chain has TRBV20-1 and TRBJ2-7, with 11 bases identical to TRBD1. The CDR3 runs to 14 residues. Per germline, CDR1 DFQATT and CDR2 SNEGSKA (reference sequence). The J segment lost 7 bases and the V segment lost 6 bases, leaving 11 bases of the junction unmatched. The CDR3: CSAKFGQGASEQYF. CDR3 bases: TGCAGTGCCAAATTTGGACAGGGGGCGAGTGAGCAGTACTTC.